This T cell receptor (beta chain) was observed in a study of blood T cell repertoires in COVID-19. Profiled with immunoSEQ multiplex PCR; TCRdb holds only in-frame clones, not every one. The sample gives about 230,000 clones, 84% of which show up once; around 2.5% is in the top ten. This CDR3 spans 16 amino acids. Germline V gene lookup returns CDR1 LGHNT and CDR2 FRNRAP. Germline trimming cut 0 bases from V and 5 bases from J; bases unmatched to any gene: 6. Sequencing was carried out using peripheral blood. The receptor was derived from a man aged 40-49 years who had recovered from COVID-19. V is TRBV12-5 and J is TRBJ2-5; the match to TRBD2 covers 10 bases. Here the CDR3 DNA reads TGTGCTAGTGGTTTGGTAGCGGGGGGGCCCTGGGAGACCCAGTACTTC. Protein: CASGLVAGGPWETQYF.